The clone carrying this T cell receptor beta chain was detected ten times or more. This sample is part of a study of CD8 T cells in ankylosing spondylitis. The CDR3 is made up of 11 amino acids. Germline V gene lookup returns CDR1 DFQATT and CDR2 SNEGSKA (reference sequence). Between the trimmed V and J ends, which lost 5 bases and 5 bases, there was a span of 6 bases. Quantitative 5'-RACE with molecular barcodes generated TCR beta libraries. TCRdb reprocessed the 5' RACE reads with MiXCR, giving one entry per CDR3 protein. The sample holds more than 150,000 distinct CDR3 sequences, around a tenth seen once.

The chain uses TRBV20-1 and TRBJ1-4, with D hard to call. Sequenced: blood, either unsorted or a sorted T cell fraction (not recorded which). The receptor comes from a male donor with ankylosing spondylitis or in good health (not recorded which). The chain's CDR3 is CSAPENEKLFF. The CDR3 region has the DNA TGCAGTGCTCCGGAGAATGAAAAACTGTTTTTT.